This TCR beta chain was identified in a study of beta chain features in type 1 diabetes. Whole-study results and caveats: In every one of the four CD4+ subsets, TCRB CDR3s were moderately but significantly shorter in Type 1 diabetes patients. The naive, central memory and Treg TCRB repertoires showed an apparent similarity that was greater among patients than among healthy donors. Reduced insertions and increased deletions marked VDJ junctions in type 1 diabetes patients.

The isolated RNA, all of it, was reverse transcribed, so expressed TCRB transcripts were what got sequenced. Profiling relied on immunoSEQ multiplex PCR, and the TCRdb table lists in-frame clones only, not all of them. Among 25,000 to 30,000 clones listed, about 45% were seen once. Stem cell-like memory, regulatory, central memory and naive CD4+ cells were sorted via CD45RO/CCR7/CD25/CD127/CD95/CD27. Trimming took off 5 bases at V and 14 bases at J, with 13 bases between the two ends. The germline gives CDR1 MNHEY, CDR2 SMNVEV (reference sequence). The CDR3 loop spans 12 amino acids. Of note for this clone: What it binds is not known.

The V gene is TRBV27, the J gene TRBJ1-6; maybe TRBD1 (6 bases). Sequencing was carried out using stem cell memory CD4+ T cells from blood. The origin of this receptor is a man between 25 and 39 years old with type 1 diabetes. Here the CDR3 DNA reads TGTGCCAGCAGTCCACAGGGTTGGGCCCTCCACTTT. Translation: CASSPQGWALHF.